A selection of T cell receptor beta chains follows, all from one sample in a study of blood T cell repertoires in COVID-19. Libraries were prepared by immunoSEQ multiplex PCR; TCRdb keeps only in-frame clonotypes and omits some of them. This repertoire shows 59,000 or so clones, around 81% found once; its top ten account for 6.5% to 7.5%. The sequencing input was peripheral blood. All receptors derive from a man aged 55 to 70 with acute or convalescent COVID-19. The CDR3 runs from the conserved cysteine through the conserved F or W. A D gene is named only where the DNA matches it firmly. Size is stated for part of the rows, as once, few or many counts, or as a class when the clone is expanded.

TRBV28	NA	NA	TRBJ2-7	CASSNFEQYF	TGTGCCAGCAGCAACTTCGAGCAGTACTTC
TRBV3-1/TRBV3-2	NA	NA	TRBJ2-1	CASSLLLANEQFF	TGTGCCAGCAGCCTACTACTAGCTAATGAGCAGTTCTTC
TRBV13	TRBD1	NA	TRBJ2-5	CASRKTGGGETQYF	TGTGCCAGCAGGAAGACAGGGGGCGGGGAGACCCAGTACTTC
TRBV7-9	NA	NA	TRBJ1-2	CASSPEDRRSYYGYTF	TGTGCCAGCAGCCCCGAAGACAGGCGATCCTACTATGGCTACACCTTC
TRBV9	NA	NA	TRBJ2-3	CASSVSSSTDTQYF	TGTGCCAGCAGCGTTAGCTCTAGCACAGATACGCAGTATTTT
TRBV7-9	NA	NA	TRBJ2-5	CASSLQGSGETQYF	TGTGCCAGCAGCTTGCAGGGAAGTGGGGAGACCCAGTACTTC
TRBV4-1	NA	NA	TRBJ2-2	CASSHAEAGELFF	TGCGCCAGCAGCCACGCGGAAGCCGGGGAGCTGTTTTTT
TRBV6-5	TRBD1	NA	TRBJ1-1	CASSLDRGSRAFF	TGTGCCAGCAGCCTCGACAGGGGATCCAGAGCTTTCTTT
TRBV6-5	TRBD2	NA	TRBJ2-5	CASSRLAGETQYF	TGTGCCAGCAGCCGTCTAGCGGGGGAGACCCAGTACTTC
TRBV30	TRBD1	NA	TRBJ2-1	CAWSVAGGDEQFF	TGTGCCTGGAGTGTTGCAGGGGGCGATGAGCAGTTCTTC
TRBV7-9	TRBD1	NA	TRBJ1-1	CASSGQQGGNTEAFF	TGTGCCAGCAGCGGACAACAGGGGGGCAACACTGAAGCTTTCTTT
TRBV27	TRBD2	once	TRBJ2-1	CASSSGLGQFF	TGTGCCAGCAGTTCCGGACTAGGGCAGTTCTTC
TRBV18	NA	once	TRBJ1-1	CASSLEEITEAFF	TGTGCCAGCTCACTCGAGGAGATCACTGAAGCTTTCTTT
TRBV3-1/TRBV3-2	NA	NA	TRBJ1-2	CASSQGRQAGGYTF	TGTGCCAGCAGCCAAGGTCGGCAGGCGGGCGGCTACACCTTC
TRBV12-3/TRBV12-4	TRBD1	medium-sized	TRBJ1-4	CASTQGQQELFF	TGTGCCAGCACCCAGGGACAGCAAGAACTGTTTTTT
TRBV11-3	TRBD2	NA	TRBJ2-3	CASSLGSGGAWSDTQYF	TGTGCCAGCAGCTTAGGGAGCGGGGGGGCCTGGTCAGATACGCAGTATTTT
TRBV19	TRBD1	NA	TRBJ1-1	CASSTQQGRRSGNTEAFF	TGTGCCAGTAGTACCCAACAGGGGCGGAGGTCTGGTAACACTGAAGCTTTCTTT
TRBV29-1	NA	NA	TRBJ1-1	CSVEDWGSTEAFF	TGCAGCGTTGAAGATTGGGGCAGCACTGAAGCTTTCTTT
TRBV7-2	NA	NA	TRBJ2-3	CASSQGVRTDTQYF	TGTGCCAGCAGCCAAGGGGTTCGTACAGATACGCAGTATTTT
TRBV10-3	TRBD1	once	TRBJ2-7	CAISDPGTALTYEQYF	TGTGCCATCAGTGATCCCGGGACAGCCCTTACCTACGAGCAGTACTTC
TRBV15	NA	NA	TRBJ1-4	CATSRGRTANEKLFF	TGTGCCACCAGCAGAGGGCGGACAGCCAATGAAAAACTGTTTTTT
TRBV7-9	NA	NA	TRBJ1-2	CASSPDSIYGYTF	TGTGCCAGCAGTCCGGACAGCATCTATGGCTACACCTTC
TRBV4-2	NA	few	TRBJ1-4	CASSQTGEKLFF	TGTGCCAGCAGCCAGACAGGTGAAAAACTGTTTTTT